These 17 T cell receptor beta chains were all obtained from the same sample, sequenced in a study of blood T cell repertoires in COVID-19. Some clones are missing from TCRdb's copy, which holds only in-frame ones; the method was immunoSEQ multiplex PCR. The table shows over 100,000 clones, with 81% occurring only once. Sequenced material: peripheral blood. These receptor sequences come from a woman between 55 and 75 years old with active or convalescent COVID-19.

The genes are TRBV2 and TRBJ2-7; a possible D gene is TRBD2 (7 bases). Trimming stripped 5 bases from V and 0 bases from J, with 14 bases between. The CDR3 contains 15 residues. Germline V gene data show CDR1 as SNHLY and CDR2 as FYNNEI. DNA for the CDR3: TGTGCCAGCAGTTCCGGGGGGCTTAGCTCCTACGAGCAGTACGTC. Protein sequence: CASSSGGLSSYEQYV.

CDR3: CASSFADSEQYF. The DNA of the CDR3 is TGTGCCAGCAGCTTCGCTGACAGTGAGCAGTACTTC. This chain joins TRBV11-2 and TRBJ2-7; TRBD1 is a possible D gene (5 bases). Germline V gene data show CDR1 as SGHAT and CDR2 as FQNNGV. Trimming shortened V by 3 bases and J by 7 bases, and 10 bases separated the two germline ends. This CDR3 is 12 amino acids long.

This rearrangement joins TRBV27 to TRBJ2-7, with 11 bases fitting TRBD2. The J segment lost 0 bases and the V segment lost 7 bases, leaving 5 bases of the junction unmatched. CDR3 length: 15 residues. From germline, CDR1 is MNHEY and CDR2 SMNVEV (reference sequence). In nucleotides, the CDR3 is TGTGCCAGCACCCCCGGGACTAGCGGCTCCTACGAGCAGTACTTC. This gives the protein CASTPGTSGSYEQYF.

V and J are TRBV7-6 and TRBJ2-5; D perhaps matches TRBD2 (7 bases). There are 16 residues in the CDR3. CDR1 and CDR2 from the germline V gene are SGHVS and FNYEAQ. The V gene lost 6 bases and the J gene lost 2 bases, with 19 bases spanning the gap. The CDR3 here is CASSYEGGGRQETQYF. For the CDR3, the DNA is TGTGCCAGCAGTTACGAGGGCGGGGGCAGACAAGAGACCCAGTACTTC.

The chain links TRBV5-1 to TRBJ2-5; 11 bases are a match to TRBD2. The CDR3 runs 16 residues. Germline assignment: CDR1 SGHRS and CDR2 YFSETQ. The V gene end was trimmed by 9 bases and the J gene end by 5 bases; junction bases not matched to a gene: 15. CDR3 sequence: CATTPLSGGAGETQYF. Written as DNA, the CDR3 is TGCGCCACCACACCTCTTAGCGGGGGGGCCGGTGAGACCCAGTACTTC.

This rearrangement joins TRBV11-2 to TRBJ1-5; 10 positions match TRBD1. The V segment lost 0 bases and the J segment 7 bases; nucleotides outside the gene matches: 9. CDR3 length equals 17 residues. Looked up from germline, CDR1 is SGHAT and CDR2 is FQNNGV. Here the CDR3 DNA reads TGTGCCAGCAGCTTAGAAGAGAGGGACAGGGGCTGGCAGCCCCAGCATTTT. It translates to CASSLEERDRGWQPQHF.

The chain couples TRBV3-1 (or the pseudogene TRBV3-2) to TRBJ2-7; 8 bases match TRBD1. CDR1 and CDR2 from the germline V gene are LGHDT and YNNKEL (reference sequence). This CDR3 is built from 16 residues. V was pared by 0 bases and J by 3 bases, with 7 bases of the junction left unmatched. Here the CDR3 DNA reads TGTGCCAGCAGCCAAGATCTGGCAGGGGGCCGCTACGAGCAGTACTTC. This sequence encodes CASSQDLAGGRYEQYF.

A few counts support this clone. V and J are TRBV30 and TRBJ1-1; 7 bases map to TRBD1. CDR1 and CDR2 (germline): GTSNPN, SVGIG (reference sequence). The CDR3 covers 14 residues. V dropped 3 bases and J dropped 6; count of bases not matched to a gene: 10. CDR3 sequence reads: CAWRPGGGRAEAFF. The CDR3 DNA reads TGTGCCTGGAGGCCGGGAGGGGGCAGGGCTGAAGCTTTCTTT.

The chain carries TRBV12-3 or TRBV12-4 and TRBJ1-1, with D maybe TRBD1 (6 bases). CDR3 length equals 12 residues. V was clipped by 4 bases and J by 6 bases, with 9 bases between them. Here the CDR3 DNA reads TGTGCCAGCAGTTCGGACAGTCCTGAAGCTTTCTTT. As protein: CASSSDSPEAFF.

The chain has TRBV5-5 and TRBJ1-6; 9 nucleotides line up with TRBD1. Trimming at V came to 4 bases and at J to 6 bases, leaving 14 bases not matched to a gene. Germline loops: CDR1 SGHKS, CDR2 YYEKEE (reference sequence). CDR3 size: 18 residues. In DNA form, the CDR3 reads TGTGCCAGCAGCCCACTGTCCGGGACAGGGAGAAGTAATTCACCCCTCCACTTT. Its protein is CASSPLSGTGRSNSPLHF.

The rearrangement uses TRBV28 and TRBJ1-5; D not certain. Germline V gene sequence: CDR1 MDHEN, CDR2 SYDVKM. The CDR3 is 18 residues long. V was shortened by 1 base and J by 6 bases, with 22 bases between the two germline ends. The chain's CDR3 is CASSLFKLSRTLVQPQHF. DNA for the CDR3: TGTGCCAGCAGTTTATTTAAGCTGAGTAGGACTTTGGTTCAGCCCCAGCATTTT.

A single count supports this clone. The V call is TRBV2, the J call TRBJ1-4; maybe TRBD1 (5 bases). V was pared by 0 bases and J by 0 bases, with 8 bases between. CDR1 and CDR2 from the germline V gene are SNHLY and FYNNEI. The CDR3 totals 16 residues. CDR3 coding DNA: TGTGCCAGCAGTGAAGCTTGGGGCGCAACTAATGAAAAACTGTTTTTT. Protein: CASSEAWGATNEKLFF.

V is TRBV6-6 and J is TRBJ2-7, with D possibly TRBD1 on 6 matching bases. V lost 6 bases and J lost 5, with 11 bases in between. CDR1 and CDR2 from the germline V gene are MNHNY and SVGAGI (reference sequence). The CDR3 has 12 amino acids. CDR3 sequence: CASRTSGDEQYF. For the CDR3, the DNA is TGTGCCAGCAGAACTTCAGGGGACGAGCAGTACTTC.

The chain carries TRBV13 and TRBJ2-3; 13 bases map to TRBD2. Germline lookup yields CDR1 PRHDT and CDR2 FYEKMQ (reference sequence). The V gene end was trimmed by 1 base and the J gene end by 5 bases; junction bases not matched to a gene: 6. There are 17 residues in the CDR3. The CDR3 loop is CASSLATSGGAEDTQYF. The CDR3 nucleotides read TGTGCCAGCAGCTTAGCTACTAGCGGGGGGGCCGAAGATACGCAGTATTTT.

The chain employs TRBV10-3 and TRBJ2-3, with D perhaps TRBD1 (6 bases). The V gene's germline CDR1 is ENHRY and CDR2 SYGVKD. The CDR3 runs to 16 residues. The germline V and J ends were trimmed by 5 bases and 0 bases, with 15 bases remaining between them. The CDR3 DNA is TGTGCCATCAGTTTCAACAGGGAAGGAAGCACAGATACGCAGTATTTT. Amino acids: CAISFNREGSTDTQYF.

The chain combines TRBV3-1 (or the pseudogene TRBV3-2) with TRBJ2-1; TRBD2 is a possible D gene (6 bases). Trimming took 4 bases from V and 4 from J, leaving 17 bases between them. CDR3 size: 16 residues. CDR1 and CDR2 from the germline V gene are LGHDT and YNNKEL (reference sequence). The CDR3 DNA reads as TGTGCCAGCAGCCTACGGCCAACCGCGGGGTACAATGAGCAGTTCTTC. It is translated as CASSLRPTAGYNEQFF.

The CDR3 reads CASSARGGPENIQYF. The CDR3 DNA reads TGTGCCAGCTCAGCACGGGGGGGCCCGGAAAACATTCAGTACTTC. The rearrangement uses TRBV18 and TRBJ2-4, with TRBD2 matching 8 bases. There are 15 residues in the CDR3. Germline V gives CDR1 KGHSH, CDR2 LQKENI. V lost 5 bases, J lost 5 bases, and 8 bases stayed unmatched.